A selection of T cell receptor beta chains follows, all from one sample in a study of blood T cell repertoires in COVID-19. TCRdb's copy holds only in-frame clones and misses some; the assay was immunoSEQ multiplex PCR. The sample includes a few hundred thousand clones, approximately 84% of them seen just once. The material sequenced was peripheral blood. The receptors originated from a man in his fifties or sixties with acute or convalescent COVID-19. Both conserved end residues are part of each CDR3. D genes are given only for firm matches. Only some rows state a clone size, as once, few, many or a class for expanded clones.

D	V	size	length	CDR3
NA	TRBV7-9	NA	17	CASSFARQTRSGNTIYF
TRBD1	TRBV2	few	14	CASRRSGTGHSAFF
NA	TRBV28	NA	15	CASGPPQKSNQPQHF
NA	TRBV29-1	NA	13	CSVVRGLNTEAFF
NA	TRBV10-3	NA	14	CASSGGRDTGELFF
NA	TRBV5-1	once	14	CASSLEVGQETQYF
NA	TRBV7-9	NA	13	CASSLVLGSPLHF
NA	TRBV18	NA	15	CASSPLPDSKETQYF
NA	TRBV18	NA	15	CASSPPGLHYNEQFF
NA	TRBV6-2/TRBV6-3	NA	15	CASSYLGGLGEKLFF
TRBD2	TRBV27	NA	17	CASSDRGAGGNTGELFF
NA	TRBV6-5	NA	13	CASSPAGSTEAFF
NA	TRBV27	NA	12	CASSFGGYEQYF
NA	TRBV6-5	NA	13	CASSITGLEGYTF
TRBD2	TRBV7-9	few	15	CASSPAGRSYNEQFF
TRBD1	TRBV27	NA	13	CASSLSRQGAQYF
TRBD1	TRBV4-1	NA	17	CASSQDLGQLSSYEQYF
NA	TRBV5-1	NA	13	CASSSDRGNTIYF
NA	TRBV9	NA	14	CASSVGGDHSPLHF
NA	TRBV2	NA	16	CASSTPRELNTGELFF
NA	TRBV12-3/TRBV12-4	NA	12	CASSLARGEQFF
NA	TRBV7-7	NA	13	CASSQSGSDTQYF
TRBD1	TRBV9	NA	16	CASSPRGGQGNNEQFF
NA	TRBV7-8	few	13	CASSRPGGTEAFF
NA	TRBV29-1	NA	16	CSVAGDGEYSNQPQHF
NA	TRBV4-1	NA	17	CASSQDRESTAYNEQFF
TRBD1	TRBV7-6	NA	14	CASSPRQGNQPQHF
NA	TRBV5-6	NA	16	CASSLWDNNSNQPQHF
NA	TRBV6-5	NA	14	CASSFWGENTEAFF
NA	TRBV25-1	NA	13	CASSGTYNYGYTF
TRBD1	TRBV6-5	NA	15	CASSLQGQSTDTQYF
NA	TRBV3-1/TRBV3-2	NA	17	CASSQDRSRGYQETQYF
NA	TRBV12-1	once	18	CASSPTGGRARPPGGYTF
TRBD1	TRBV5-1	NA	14	CASKPIQGSYEQYF
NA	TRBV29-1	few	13	CSVEARRGGGYTF
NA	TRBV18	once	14	CASSSVETGNTIYF
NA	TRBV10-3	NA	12	CATSGVEEKLFF
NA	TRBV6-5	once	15	CASSYGPAGGNTIYF
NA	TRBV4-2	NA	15	CASSQDPIPSGELFF
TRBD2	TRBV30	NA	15	CAWSELAVAKNIQYF
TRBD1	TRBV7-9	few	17	CASSRWTGGSSGNTIYF
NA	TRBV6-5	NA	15	CASIGGQSSYNEQFF
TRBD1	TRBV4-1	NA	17	CASSPLAGTGANQPQHF
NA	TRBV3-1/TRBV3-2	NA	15	CASSPMAGVNEKLFF
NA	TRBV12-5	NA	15	CASGTGGTPNEKLFF
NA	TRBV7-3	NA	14	CASSLNGQGDGYTF
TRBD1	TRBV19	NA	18	CASSIAAAGTGIYNEQFF
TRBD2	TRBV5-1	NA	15	CASSFSLAGANEQFF
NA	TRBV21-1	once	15	CASSFYRGSGNTIYF